This TCR beta chain was observed in a study of cytomegalovirus exposure and HLA in healthy donors. The study, taken as a whole, reports: Common viral pathogens were later found to be apparently linked to several of the most significant clusters. A later analysis found TCR association rates differed by HLA locus, highest for DRB1 and lowest for HLA-C.

PCR employed 60 Vbeta and 13 Jbeta primers. Measured with immunoSEQ multiplex PCR; TCRdb has only the in-frame clones, and not every one. This table holds 120,000 or so clones, roughly 78% found once. The V end was cut by 8 bases, the J end by 1 base, with 9 bases between. CDR1 is SGHTA, CDR2 FQGNSA, per germline. The CDR3 runs to 13 residues. Note on this clone: What it recognizes is unknown.

The J gene is TRBJ1-5, the V gene TRBV7-2; maybe TRBD1 (6 bases). The sample consisted of PBMCs. The source of this sequence is a man under 40 in good health and CMV-seropositive. CDR3 amino acids: CASGTGSNQPQHF. CDR3 DNA sequence: TGTGCCAGCGGCACAGGGAGCAATCAGCCCCAGCATTTT. The variable domain in full, completed from reference TRBV7-2 and TRBJ1-5, reads GAGVSQSPSNKVTEKGKDVELRCDPISGHTALYWYRQSLGQGLEFLIYFQGNSAPDKSGLPSDRFSAERTGGSVSTLTIQRTQQEDSAVYLCASGTGSNQPQHFGDGTRLSIL.